These 6 T cell receptor beta chains were all obtained from the same sample, sequenced in a study of T-cell reconstitution after alpha-beta-depleted transplantation in children. Unique molecular identifiers were incorporated into the prepared TCRbeta library. Using its own MiXCR run on the PCR reads, TCRdb lists one record per CDR3 protein. The table lists 500,000 or so distinct CDR3 sequences, 30% to 35% of them singletons, with around 2.3% in the top ten. The sample was PBMCs from the stem cell graft donor, taken from the stem cell graft. These receptors all stem from a human donor who donated a stem cell graft to a child with aplastic anemia.

The chain recombines TRBV9 with TRBJ2-2, with no clear D. The CDR3 consists of 17 residues. The V end lost 0 bases, the J end lost 0 bases, and 12 bases lay between the germline ends. Germline V CDR1 and CDR2: SGDLS, YYNGEE. The CDR3 region is CASSVEGSRTNTGELFF. The CDR3 DNA follows: TGTGCCAGCAGCGTAGAGGGCAGCCGAACGAACACCGGGGAGCTGTTTTTT.

This chain joins TRBV7-2 and TRBJ2-3; 10 bases line up with TRBD1. CDR1 and CDR2 from the germline V gene are SGHTA and FQGNSA. V gave up 1 base and J gave up 5 bases; unmatched junction bases: 9. The CDR3 spans 17 residues. CDR3 amino acids: CASSLGGGGQGLDTQYF. In DNA, the CDR3 is TGTGCCAGCAGCTTAGGAGGTGGGGGACAGGGGCTAGATACGCAGTATTTT.

V and J are TRBV27 and TRBJ2-7, with D perhaps matching TRBD2 (6 bases). Germline CDR1 and CDR2: MNHEY and SMNVEV (reference sequence). V lost 5 bases and J lost 3, with 11 bases in between. The CDR3 extends over 13 amino acids. The CDR3 region has the DNA TGTGCCAGCAGTCGGCGGGGCTACTACGAGCAGTACGTC. It encodes CASSRRGYYEQYV.

The rearrangement links TRBV5-1 to TRBJ1-4; D remains ambiguous. The ends were cut back, 4 bases at V and 7 bases at J, with 17 bases in the middle. Germline lookup yields CDR1 SGHRS and CDR2 YFSETQ. This CDR3 has 15 residues. The CDR3 nucleotides are TGCGCCAGCAGCCTCTCCGAGGGAGGAGGTGAAAAACTGTTTTTT. This gives the protein CASSLSEGGGEKLFF.

CDR3 loop: CASSLGWSSNEKLFF. CDR3 DNA sequence: TGCGCCAGCAGCTTGGGCTGGTCCAGTAATGAAAAACTGTTTTTT. The chain is built from TRBV5-1 and TRBJ1-4; D remains unclear. V lost 0 bases to trimming and J lost 4 bases, with 10 bases between them. The CDR3 runs 15 residues. Germline CDR1 reads SGHRS; CDR2 reads YFSETQ.

This clonotype was found a few times. The rearrangement joins TRBV29-1 to TRBJ1-5; D remains ambiguous. CDR1 and CDR2 (germline): SQVTM, ANQGSEA. This CDR3 comprises 12 residues. The ends were cut back, 4 bases at V and 6 bases at J, with 10 bases in the middle. In DNA form, the CDR3 reads TGCAGCGTTGGTTTCCCAAGTCAGCCCCAGCATTTT. Its protein is CSVGFPSQPQHF.